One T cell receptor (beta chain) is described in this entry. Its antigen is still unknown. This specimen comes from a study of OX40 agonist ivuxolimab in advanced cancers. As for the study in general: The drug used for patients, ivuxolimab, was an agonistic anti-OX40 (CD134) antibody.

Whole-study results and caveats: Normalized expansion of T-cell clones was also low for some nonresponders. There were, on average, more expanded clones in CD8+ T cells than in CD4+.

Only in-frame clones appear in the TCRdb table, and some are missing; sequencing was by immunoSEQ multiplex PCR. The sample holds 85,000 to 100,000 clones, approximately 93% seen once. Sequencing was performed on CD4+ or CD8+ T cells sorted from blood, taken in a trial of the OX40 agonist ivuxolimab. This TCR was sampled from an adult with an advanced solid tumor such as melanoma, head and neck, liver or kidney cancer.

CDR3 region: CASSPLGSGSYEQYF. CDR3 nucleotides: TGTGCCAGCAGCCCCCTGGGTAGCGGCTCCTACGAGCAGTACTTC. The chain has TRBV9 and TRBJ2-7, with D possibly being TRBD2 (6 bases). CDR1 and CDR2 from the germline V gene are SGDLS and YYNGEE. The V end was cut by 4 bases, the J end by 0 bases, with 14 bases between. This CDR3 spans 15 amino acids.